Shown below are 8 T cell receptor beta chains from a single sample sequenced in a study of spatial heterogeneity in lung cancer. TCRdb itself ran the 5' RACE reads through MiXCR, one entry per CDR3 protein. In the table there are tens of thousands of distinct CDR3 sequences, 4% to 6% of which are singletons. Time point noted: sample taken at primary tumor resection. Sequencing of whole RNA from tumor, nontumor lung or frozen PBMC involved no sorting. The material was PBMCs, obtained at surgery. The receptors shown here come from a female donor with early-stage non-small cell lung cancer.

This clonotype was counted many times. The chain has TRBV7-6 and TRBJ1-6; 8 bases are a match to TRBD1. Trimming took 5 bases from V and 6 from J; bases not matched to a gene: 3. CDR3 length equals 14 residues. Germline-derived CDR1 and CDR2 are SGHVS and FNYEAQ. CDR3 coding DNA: TGTGCCAGCAGCAGCGACAGGGGTAATTCACCCCTCCACTTT. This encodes CASSSDRGNSPLHF.

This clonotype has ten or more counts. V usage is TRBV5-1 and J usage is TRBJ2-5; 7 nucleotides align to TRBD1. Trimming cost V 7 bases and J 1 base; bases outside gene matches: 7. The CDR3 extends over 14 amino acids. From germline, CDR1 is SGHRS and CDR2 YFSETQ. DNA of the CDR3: TGCGCCAGCGCCTCCGGGACAGTCCAAGAGACCCAGTACTTC. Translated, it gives CASASGTVQETQYF.

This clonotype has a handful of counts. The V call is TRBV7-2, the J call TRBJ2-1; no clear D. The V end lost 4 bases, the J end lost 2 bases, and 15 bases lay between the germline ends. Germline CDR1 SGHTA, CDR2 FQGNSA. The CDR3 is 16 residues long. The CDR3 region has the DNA TGTGCCAGCAGCTCGACCTGGGGTTCGGCCTACAATGAGCAGTTCTTC. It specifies CASSSTWGSAYNEQFF.

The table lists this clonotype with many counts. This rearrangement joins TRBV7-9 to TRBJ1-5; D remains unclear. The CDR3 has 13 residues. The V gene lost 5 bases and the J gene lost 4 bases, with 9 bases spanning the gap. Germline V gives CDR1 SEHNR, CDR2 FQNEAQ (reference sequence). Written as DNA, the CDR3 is TGTGCCAGCAGCCCCTGGCCGAATCAGCCCCAGCATTTT. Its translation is CASSPWPNQPQHF.

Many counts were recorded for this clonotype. The DNA of the CDR3 is TGTGCCAGCAGCTTAGGGGGACTCGAATACAATGAGCAGTTCTTC. Translated: CASSLGGLEYNEQFF. The rearrangement joins TRBV11-3 to TRBJ2-1, with D perhaps TRBD2 (6 bases). The CDR3 has 15 residues. V was cut by 1 base and J by 4 bases, with 11 bases left in between. Per the germline V gene, CDR1 is SGHNT and CDR2 is YENEEA.

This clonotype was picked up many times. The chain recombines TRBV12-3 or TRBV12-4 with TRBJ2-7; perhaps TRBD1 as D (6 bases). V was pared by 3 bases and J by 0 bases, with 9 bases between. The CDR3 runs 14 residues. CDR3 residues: CASSFQGGSYEQYF. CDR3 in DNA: TGTGCCAGCAGTTTCCAAGGGGGCTCCTACGAGCAGTACTTC.

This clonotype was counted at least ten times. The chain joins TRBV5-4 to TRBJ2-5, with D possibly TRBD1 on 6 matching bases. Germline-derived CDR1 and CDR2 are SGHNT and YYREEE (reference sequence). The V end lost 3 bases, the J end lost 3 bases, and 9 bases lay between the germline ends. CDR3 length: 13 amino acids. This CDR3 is CASSYRTEETQYF. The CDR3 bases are TGTGCCAGCAGCTACCGGACAGAAGAGACCCAGTACTTC.

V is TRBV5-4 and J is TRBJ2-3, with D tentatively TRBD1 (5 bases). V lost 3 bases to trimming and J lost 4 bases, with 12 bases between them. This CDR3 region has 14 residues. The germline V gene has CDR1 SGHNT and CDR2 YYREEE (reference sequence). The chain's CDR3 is CASSSHEGADTQYF. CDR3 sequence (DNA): TGTGCCAGCAGCTCGCATGAAGGGGCAGATACGCAGTATTTT.